This T cell receptor (beta chain) is from a study of tissue T cells after allogeneic stem cell transplantation. Regarding this clone: Genes and germline are mouse. The sequenced fragment ends 1 residue before the CDR3 boundary, so the rest is inferred from the germline J gene.

The time point: mouse harvest day 14 after allogeneic transplant. Tail vein injection delivered 10^7 T-cell-depleted bone marrow cells and 10^6 splenic CD5+ T cells. The method was immunoSEQ multiplex PCR; TCRdb's version includes in-frame clones alone and lacks a portion of them. The table has fewer than 5,000 clones, approximately 49% seen once. Trimming took 2 bases from V and 0 from J; bases not matched to a gene: 6. From germline, CDR1 is NSHNY and CDR2 SYGAGN. The CDR3 spans 16 residues. This chain links TRBV13-1 with TRBJ2-4; TRBD1 matches 7 bases. The material sequenced was lymph node tissue. The origin of this receptor is a female BALB/c mouse given C57BL/6 T cells with graft-versus-host disease after an allogeneic hematopoietic cell transplant. CDR3 sequence reads: CASSDPGTDSQNTLYF. The part of the CDR3 DNA that was read is TGTGCCAGCAGTGACCCCGGGACAGATAGTCAAAACACCTTGTAC.